The TCR beta chain under discussion was sequenced for a study of OX40 agonist ivuxolimab in advanced cancers. Per germline, CDR1 ENHRY and CDR2 SYGVKD. V was clipped by 6 bases and J by 4 bases, with 16 bases between them. The CDR3 runs to 14 residues. Profiled with immunoSEQ multiplex PCR; TCRdb holds only in-frame clones, not every one. The data show roughly 72,000 clones, roughly 89% seen once. This rearrangement joins TRBV10-3 to TRBJ2-7; a possible D gene is TRBD2 (7 bases). The receptor's source is an adult with an advanced solid tumor such as melanoma, head and neck, liver or kidney cancer. The sample consisted of CD4+ or CD8+ T cells sorted from blood, taken in a trial of the OX40 agonist ivuxolimab. DNA for the CDR3: TGTGCCATCAGCGAGAGGGGGGGTATTTACGAGCAGTACTTC. It yields the protein CAISERGGIYEQYF.